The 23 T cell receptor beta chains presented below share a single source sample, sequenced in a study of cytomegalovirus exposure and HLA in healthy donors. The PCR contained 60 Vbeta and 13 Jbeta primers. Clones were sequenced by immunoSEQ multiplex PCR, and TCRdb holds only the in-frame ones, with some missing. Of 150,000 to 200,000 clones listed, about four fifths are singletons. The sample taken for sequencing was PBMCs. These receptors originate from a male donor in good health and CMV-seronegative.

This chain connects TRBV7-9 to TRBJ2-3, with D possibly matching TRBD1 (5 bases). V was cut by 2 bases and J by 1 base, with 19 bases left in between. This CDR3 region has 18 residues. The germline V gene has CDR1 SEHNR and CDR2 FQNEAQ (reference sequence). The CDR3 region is CASSLPERGLLRTDTQYF. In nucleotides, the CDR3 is TGTGCCAGCAGCTTACCCGAAAGGGGCCTTCTCCGCACAGATACGCAGTATTTT.

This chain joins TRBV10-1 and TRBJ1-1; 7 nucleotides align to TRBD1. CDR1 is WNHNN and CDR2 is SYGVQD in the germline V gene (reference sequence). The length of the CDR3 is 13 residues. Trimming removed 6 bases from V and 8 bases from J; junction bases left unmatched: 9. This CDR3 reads CASRPNRGQEAFF. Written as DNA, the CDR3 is TGCGCCAGCAGGCCCAACAGGGGTCAGGAAGCTTTCTTT.

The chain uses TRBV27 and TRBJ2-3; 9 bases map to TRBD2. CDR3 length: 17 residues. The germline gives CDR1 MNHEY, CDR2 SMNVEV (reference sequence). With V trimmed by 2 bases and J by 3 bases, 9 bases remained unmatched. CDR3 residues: CASSLAGTSYGTDTQYF. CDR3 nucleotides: TGTGCCAGCAGTTTAGCCGGGACTAGCTACGGGACAGATACGCAGTATTTT.

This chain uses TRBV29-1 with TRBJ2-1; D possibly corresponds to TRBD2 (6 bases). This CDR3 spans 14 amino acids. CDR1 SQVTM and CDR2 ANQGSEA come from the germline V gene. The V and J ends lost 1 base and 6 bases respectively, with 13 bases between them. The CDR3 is CSVEGVSGVNEQFF. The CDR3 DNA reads TGCAGCGTTGAAGGAGTTTCGGGAGTCAATGAGCAGTTCTTC.

The CDR3 region has the DNA TGTGCCAGCAGCCAAGGTGTATGGACTAACTTTGGAAACACCATATATTTT. Its protein product is CASSQGVWTNFGNTIYF. The chain couples TRBV14 to TRBJ1-3; D gene ambiguous. The V and J ends lost 1 base and 3 bases respectively, with 16 bases between them. Germline-derived CDR1 and CDR2 are SGHDN and FVKESK. This CDR3 has 17 amino acids.

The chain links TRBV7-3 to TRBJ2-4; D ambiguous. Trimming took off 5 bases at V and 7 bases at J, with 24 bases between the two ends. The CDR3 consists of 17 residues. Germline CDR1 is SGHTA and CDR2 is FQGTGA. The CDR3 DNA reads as TGTGCCAGCAGCATAAGTCGGTTCGGGTCTCTTCTCAACATTCAGTACTTC. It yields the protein CASSISRFGSLLNIQYF.

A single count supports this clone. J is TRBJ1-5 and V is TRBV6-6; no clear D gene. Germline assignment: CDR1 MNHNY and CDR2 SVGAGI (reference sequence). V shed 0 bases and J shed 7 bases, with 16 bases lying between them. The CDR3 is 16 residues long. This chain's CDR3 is CASSYSMQPLSQPQHF. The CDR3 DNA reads TGTGCCAGCAGTTACTCGATGCAGCCTCTTAGCCAGCCCCAGCATTTT.

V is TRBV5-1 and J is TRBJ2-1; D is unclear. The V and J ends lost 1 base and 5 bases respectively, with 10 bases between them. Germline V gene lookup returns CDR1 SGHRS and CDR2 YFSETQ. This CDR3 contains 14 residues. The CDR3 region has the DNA TGCGCCAGCAGCTTGAAGACCAGGCACAATGAGCAGTTCTTC. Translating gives CASSLKTRHNEQFF.

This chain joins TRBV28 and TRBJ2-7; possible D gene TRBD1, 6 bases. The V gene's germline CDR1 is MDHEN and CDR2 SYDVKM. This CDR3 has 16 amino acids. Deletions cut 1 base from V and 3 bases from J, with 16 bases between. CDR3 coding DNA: TGTGCCAGCAGTTTATCTGGGGGACAAAGCCTCTACGAGCAGTACTTC. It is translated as CASSLSGGQSLYEQYF. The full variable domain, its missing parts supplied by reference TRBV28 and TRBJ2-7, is DVKVTQSSRYLVKRTGEKVFLECVQDMDHENMFWYRQDPGLGLRLIYFSYDVKMKEKGDIPEGYSVSREKKERFSLILESASTNQTSMYLCASSLSGGQSLYEQYFGPGTRLTVT.

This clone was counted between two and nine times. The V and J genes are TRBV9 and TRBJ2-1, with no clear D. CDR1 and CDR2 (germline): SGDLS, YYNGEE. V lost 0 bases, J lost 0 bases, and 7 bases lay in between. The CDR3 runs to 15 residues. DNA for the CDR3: TGTGCCAGCAGCGTAGGCGGCCTCTCCTACAATGAGCAGTTCTTC. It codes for CASSVGGLSYNEQFF.

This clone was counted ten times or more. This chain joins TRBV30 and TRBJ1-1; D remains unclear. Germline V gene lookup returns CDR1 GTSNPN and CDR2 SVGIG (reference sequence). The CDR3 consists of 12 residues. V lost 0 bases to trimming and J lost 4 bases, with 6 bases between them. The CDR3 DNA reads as TGTGCCTGGAGTGTACTGGTCACTGAAGCTTTCTTT. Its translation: CAWSVLVTEAFF.

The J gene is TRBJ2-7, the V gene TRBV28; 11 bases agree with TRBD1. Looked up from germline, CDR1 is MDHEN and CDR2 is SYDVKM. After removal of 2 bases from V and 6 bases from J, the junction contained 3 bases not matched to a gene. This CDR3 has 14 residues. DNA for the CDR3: TGTGCCAGCAGTTTAGGACAGGGGGCGGGCGAGCAGTACTTC. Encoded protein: CASSLGQGAGEQYF.

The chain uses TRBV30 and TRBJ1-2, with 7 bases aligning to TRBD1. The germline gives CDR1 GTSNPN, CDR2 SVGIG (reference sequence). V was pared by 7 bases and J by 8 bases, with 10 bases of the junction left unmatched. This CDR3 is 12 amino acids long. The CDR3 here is CAYSGGFVGYTF. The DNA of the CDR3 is TGTGCCTACTCAGGGGGATTTGTGGGCTACACCTTC.

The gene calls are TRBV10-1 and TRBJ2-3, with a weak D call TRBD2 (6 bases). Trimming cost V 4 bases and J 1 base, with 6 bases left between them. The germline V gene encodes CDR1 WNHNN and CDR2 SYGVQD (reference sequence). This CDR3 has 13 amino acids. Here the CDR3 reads CASSAGGTDTQYF. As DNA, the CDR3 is TGCGCCAGCAGTGCGGGGGGCACAGATACGCAGTATTTT.

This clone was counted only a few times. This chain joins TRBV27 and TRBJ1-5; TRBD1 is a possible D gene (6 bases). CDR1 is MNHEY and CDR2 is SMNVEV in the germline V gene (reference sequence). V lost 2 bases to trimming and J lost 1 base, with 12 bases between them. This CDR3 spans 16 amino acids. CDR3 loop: CASSLRAGDSNQPQHF. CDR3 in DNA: TGTGCCAGCAGTTTAAGGGCAGGGGACAGCAATCAGCCCCAGCATTTT.

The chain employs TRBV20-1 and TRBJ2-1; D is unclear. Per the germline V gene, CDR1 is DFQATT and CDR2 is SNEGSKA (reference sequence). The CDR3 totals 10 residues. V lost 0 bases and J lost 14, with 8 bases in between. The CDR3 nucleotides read TGCAGTGCTAGAGAGAACCGGGAGTTCTTC. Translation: CSARENREFF.

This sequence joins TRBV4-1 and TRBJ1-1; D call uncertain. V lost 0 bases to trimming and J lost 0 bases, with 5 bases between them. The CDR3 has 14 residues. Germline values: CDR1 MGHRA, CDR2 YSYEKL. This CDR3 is CASSQDSMNTEAFF. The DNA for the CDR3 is TGCGCCAGCAGCCAAGATTCAATGAACACTGAAGCTTTCTTT.

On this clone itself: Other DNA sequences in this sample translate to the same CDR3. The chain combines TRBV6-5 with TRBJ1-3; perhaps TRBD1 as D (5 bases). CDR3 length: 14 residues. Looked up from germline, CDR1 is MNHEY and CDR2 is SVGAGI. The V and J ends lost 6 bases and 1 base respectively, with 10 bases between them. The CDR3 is CASSRDSSGNTIYF. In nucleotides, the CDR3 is TGTGCCAGCAGCCGAGACAGTTCTGGAAACACCATATATTTT.

The CDR3 sequence is CASSYETDRSYEQYF. Here the CDR3 DNA reads TGTGCCAGCAGTTACGAGACAGACCGCTCCTACGAGCAGTACTTC. The rearrangement links TRBV6-5 to TRBJ2-7; the D gene is possibly TRBD1 (5 bases). The CDR3 spans 15 residues. V was clipped by 2 bases and J by 0 bases, with 11 bases between them. The germline V gene encodes CDR1 MNHEY and CDR2 SVGAGI.

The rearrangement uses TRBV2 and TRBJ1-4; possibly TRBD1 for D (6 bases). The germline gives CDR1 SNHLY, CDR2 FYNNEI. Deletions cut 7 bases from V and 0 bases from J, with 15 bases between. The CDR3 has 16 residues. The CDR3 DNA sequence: TGTGCCAGCACCGAACAGGGAACAACAACTAATGAAAAACTGTTTTTT. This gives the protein CASTEQGTTTNEKLFF.

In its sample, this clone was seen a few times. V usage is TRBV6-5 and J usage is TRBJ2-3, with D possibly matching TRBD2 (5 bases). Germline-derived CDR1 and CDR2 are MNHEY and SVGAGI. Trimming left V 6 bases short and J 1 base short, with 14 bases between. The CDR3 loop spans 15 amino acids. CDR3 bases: TGTGCCAGCAGCCACGAGAGGGCTGGCACAGATACGCAGTATTTT. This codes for CASSHERAGTDTQYF.

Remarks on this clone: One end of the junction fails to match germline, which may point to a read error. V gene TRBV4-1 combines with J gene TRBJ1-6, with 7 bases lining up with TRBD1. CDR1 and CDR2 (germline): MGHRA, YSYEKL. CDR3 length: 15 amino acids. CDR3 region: CASSQATGINSPLHF. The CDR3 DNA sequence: TGTGCCAGCAGCCAAGCGACAGGGATTAATTCACCCCTCCACTTT.

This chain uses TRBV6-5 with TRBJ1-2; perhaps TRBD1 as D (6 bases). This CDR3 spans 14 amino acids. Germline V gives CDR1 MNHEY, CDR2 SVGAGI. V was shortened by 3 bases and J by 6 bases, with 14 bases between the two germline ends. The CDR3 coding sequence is TGTGCCAGCAGTTATAAGGGGGGGGGAAATGGCTACACCTTC. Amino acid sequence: CASSYKGGGNGYTF.